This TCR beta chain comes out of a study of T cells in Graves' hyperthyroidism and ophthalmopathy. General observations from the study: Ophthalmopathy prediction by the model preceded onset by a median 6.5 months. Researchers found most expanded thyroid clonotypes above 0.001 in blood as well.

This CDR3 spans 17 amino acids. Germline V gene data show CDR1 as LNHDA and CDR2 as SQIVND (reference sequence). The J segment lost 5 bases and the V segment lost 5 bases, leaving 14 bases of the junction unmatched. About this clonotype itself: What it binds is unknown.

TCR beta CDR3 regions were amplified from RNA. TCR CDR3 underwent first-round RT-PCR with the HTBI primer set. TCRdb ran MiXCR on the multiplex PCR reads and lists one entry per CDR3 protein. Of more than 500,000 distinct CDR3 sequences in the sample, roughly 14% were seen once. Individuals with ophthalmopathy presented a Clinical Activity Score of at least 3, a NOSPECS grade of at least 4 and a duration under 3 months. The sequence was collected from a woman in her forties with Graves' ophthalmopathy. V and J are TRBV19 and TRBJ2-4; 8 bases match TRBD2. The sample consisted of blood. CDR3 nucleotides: TGTGCCAGTAGTCCCCGAGGGGAGCGGGAGTTCCAAAACATTCAGTACTTC. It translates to CASSPRGEREFQNIQYF.